A selection of T cell receptor beta chains follows, all from one sample in a study of T cell changes during pregnancy in multiple sclerosis. Produced via immunoSEQ multiplex PCR; TCRdb's table is partial and in-frame only. The sample lists fewer than 95,000 clones; 90% to 95% were seen once. Sequenced material: peripheral blood, taken in the first trimester of pregnancy. All receptors derive from a female donor in good health, enrolled as a control in a pregnancy study. The CDR3 runs from the conserved cysteine through the conserved F or W. D genes are given only for firm matches. The listing skips clone size in some rows; elsewhere it reads once, few, many or a size class.

v_gene: TRBV7-2
abundance: NA
d_gene: NA
j_gene: TRBJ1-1
CDR3nt: TGTGCCAGCAGCTTAGGGGGGCGAGTGAACACTGAAGCTTTCTTT
CDR3aa: CASSLGGRVNTEAFF

v_gene: TRBV28
abundance: NA
d_gene: NA
j_gene: TRBJ2-1
CDR3nt: TGTGCCAGCAGCGACAATGAGCAGTTCTTC
CDR3aa: CASSDNEQFF

v_gene: TRBV28
abundance: NA
d_gene: TRBD1
j_gene: TRBJ2-2
CDR3nt: TGTGCCAGCAGTTCACCGCTGGTACGGACAGGGGAGGCCGGGGAGCTGTTTTTT
CDR3aa: CASSSPLVRTGEAGELFF

v_gene: TRBV14
abundance: NA
d_gene: TRBD2
j_gene: TRBJ2-7
CDR3nt: TGTGCCAGCAGCCCCGCGGCGGGAGGTACCTACGAGCAGTACTTC
CDR3aa: CASSPAAGGTYEQYF

v_gene: TRBV2
abundance: NA
d_gene: NA
j_gene: TRBJ1-5
CDR3nt: TGTGCCAGCAGCCTAAATGGGGGGGGGTTCAATCAGCCCCAGCATTTT
CDR3aa: CASSLNGGGFNQPQHF

v_gene: TRBV7-8
abundance: NA
d_gene: NA
j_gene: TRBJ2-4
CDR3nt: TGTGCCAGCAGCTTATGGGCAGGGGTTCTTGCCAAAAACATTCAGTACTTC
CDR3aa: CASSLWAGVLAKNIQYF

v_gene: TRBV5-1
abundance: NA
d_gene: NA
j_gene: TRBJ2-3
CDR3nt: TGCGCCAGCAGCGCCTCTAGCCCTAGCACAGATACGCAGTATTTT
CDR3aa: CASSASSPSTDTQYF

v_gene: TRBV4-1
abundance: NA
d_gene: NA
j_gene: TRBJ1-3
CDR3nt: TGCGCCAGCAGCCAAGGAGAACTCTCTGGAAACACCATATATTTT
CDR3aa: CASSQGELSGNTIYF

v_gene: TRBV4-1
abundance: NA
d_gene: TRBD2
j_gene: TRBJ2-3
CDR3nt: TGCGCCAGCAGCCGTGGAGGGAGGGCCCCGCCAGATACGCAGTATTTT
CDR3aa: CASSRGGRAPPDTQYF

v_gene: TRBV27
abundance: many
d_gene: TRBD1
j_gene: TRBJ1-3
CDR3nt: TGTGCCAGCAGCGGGACAGGGGGAAACACCATATATTTT
CDR3aa: CASSGTGGNTIYF

v_gene: TRBV19
abundance: NA
d_gene: TRBD2
j_gene: TRBJ2-1
CDR3nt: TGTGCCAGTAGCTATACTAGCGGACCGTACAATGAGCAGTTCTTC
CDR3aa: CASSYTSGPYNEQFF

v_gene: TRBV28
abundance: NA
d_gene: NA
j_gene: TRBJ2-7
CDR3nt: TGTGCCAGCAGTCAAATAGCCGATCGACACGAGCAGTACTTC
CDR3aa: CASSQIADRHEQYF

v_gene: TRBV19
abundance: NA
d_gene: NA
j_gene: TRBJ1-1
CDR3nt: TGTGCCAGTAATAGAGGGCGGACTGAAGCTTTCTTT
CDR3aa: CASNRGRTEAFF

v_gene: TRBV21-1
abundance: NA
d_gene: NA
j_gene: TRBJ2-7
CDR3nt: TGTGCCAGCAGCAGCATATGGACTAGCGGTTACGAGCAGTACTTC
CDR3aa: CASSSIWTSGYEQYF

v_gene: TRBV6-1
abundance: NA
d_gene: TRBD2
j_gene: TRBJ2-7
CDR3nt: TGTGCCAGCAGTGAATTAGCGGGGGCCTACGAGCAGTACTTC
CDR3aa: CASSELAGAYEQYF

v_gene: TRBV2
abundance: NA
d_gene: TRBD1
j_gene: TRBJ1-2
CDR3nt: TGTGCCAGCAGTGAGAGGGACAGAGCGGACTATGGCTACACCTTC
CDR3aa: CASSERDRADYGYTF

v_gene: TRBV19
abundance: NA
d_gene: TRBD2
j_gene: TRBJ2-6
CDR3nt: TGTGCCAGTAGTCCCCGCGGGAGCGGGGCCAACGTCCTGACTTTC
CDR3aa: CASSPRGSGANVLTF

v_gene: TRBV2
abundance: NA
d_gene: TRBD2
j_gene: TRBJ2-7
CDR3nt: TGTGCCAGCAGTTTGTCGACTAGCGGGATCTACGAGCAGTACTTC
CDR3aa: CASSLSTSGIYEQYF

v_gene: TRBV6-1
abundance: NA
d_gene: TRBD1
j_gene: TRBJ2-5
CDR3nt: TGTGCCAGCAGTGACAGGGGGCGAGAGGAGACCCAGTACTTC
CDR3aa: CASSDRGREETQYF

v_gene: TRBV29-1
abundance: NA
d_gene: NA
j_gene: TRBJ2-3
CDR3nt: TGCAGCGGGGCAGACTGGCTCGAACGGGGTACGCAGTATTTT
CDR3aa: CSGADWLERGTQYF

v_gene: TRBV9
abundance: once
d_gene: NA
j_gene: TRBJ1-5
CDR3nt: TGTGCCAGCAGCGTACTCCCGCAGCCCCAGCATTTT
CDR3aa: CASSVLPQPQHF

v_gene: TRBV6-1
abundance: NA
d_gene: TRBD1
j_gene: TRBJ1-1
CDR3nt: TGTGCCAGCAGCCTAGAGGGGGCGAACACTGAAGCTTTCTTT
CDR3aa: CASSLEGANTEAFF

v_gene: TRBV15
abundance: NA
d_gene: NA
j_gene: TRBJ2-7
CDR3nt: TGTGCCACCAGCAGAGATCCCTTTCCCTCCTACGAGCAGTACTTC
CDR3aa: CATSRDPFPSYEQYF

v_gene: TRBV11-2
abundance: NA
d_gene: TRBD2
j_gene: TRBJ2-2
CDR3nt: TGTGCCAGCAGCTTAGATACAGTTGGACTAGCTCCCGGGGAGCTGTTTTTT
CDR3aa: CASSLDTVGLAPGELFF

v_gene: TRBV4-2
abundance: NA
d_gene: TRBD2
j_gene: TRBJ2-2
CDR3nt: TGTGCCAGCAGCGATCTAGCGGAGGAGAACACCGGGGAGCTGTTTTTT
CDR3aa: CASSDLAEENTGELFF

v_gene: TRBV15
abundance: NA
d_gene: NA
j_gene: TRBJ2-5
CDR3nt: TGTGCCACCAGCAGAGATAGTCGATCCTACGAGACCCAGTACTTC
CDR3aa: CATSRDSRSYETQYF

v_gene: TRBV4-1
abundance: NA
d_gene: NA
j_gene: TRBJ2-3
CDR3nt: TGCGCCAGCAGCCGTGGGACTCCAAGGGATACGCAGTATTTT
CDR3aa: CASSRGTPRDTQYF

v_gene: TRBV19
abundance: NA
d_gene: NA
j_gene: TRBJ2-5
CDR3nt: TGTGCCAGTAGTGCACAGGGTTACCCCCAAGAGACCCAGTACTTC
CDR3aa: CASSAQGYPQETQYF

v_gene: TRBV5-1
abundance: NA
d_gene: NA
j_gene: TRBJ2-7
CDR3nt: TGCGCCAGCAGCTTGGAAAGCAGGCGTTGGGACGAGCAGTACTTC
CDR3aa: CASSLESRRWDEQYF

v_gene: TRBV5-6
abundance: NA
d_gene: TRBD1
j_gene: TRBJ2-7
CDR3nt: TGTGCCAGCAGCTGGGGACAGGACTACGAGCAGTACTTC
CDR3aa: CASSWGQDYEQYF

v_gene: TRBV6-1
abundance: medium-sized
d_gene: NA
j_gene: TRBJ2-2
CDR3nt: TGTGCCAGCGGGTGGAGAGGCGGGGAGCTGTTTTTT
CDR3aa: CASGWRGGELFF

v_gene: TRBV2
abundance: NA
d_gene: NA
j_gene: TRBJ2-2
CDR3nt: TGTGCCAGCAGATACCTGGACAGGAACACCGGGGAGCTGTTTTTT
CDR3aa: CASRYLDRNTGELFF

v_gene: TRBV2
abundance: NA
d_gene: TRBD2
j_gene: TRBJ2-7
CDR3nt: TGTGCCAGCAATGGACTAGCGGAGGTCTACGAGCAGTACTTC
CDR3aa: CASNGLAEVYEQYF

v_gene: TRBV5-6
abundance: NA
d_gene: TRBD1
j_gene: TRBJ2-2
CDR3nt: TGTGCCAGCAGCTCCAGGGACAGGGGGAACACCGGGGAGCTGTTTTTT
CDR3aa: CASSSRDRGNTGELFF

v_gene: TRBV25-1
abundance: once
d_gene: TRBD2
j_gene: TRBJ2-5
CDR3nt: TGTGCCAGCAGTGACGGACTAGCGAAAGAGACCCAGTACTTC
CDR3aa: CASSDGLAKETQYF

v_gene: TRBV25-1
abundance: NA
d_gene: NA
j_gene: TRBJ2-7
CDR3nt: TGTGCCAGCAGTGTTACTCTTTACGAGCAGTACTTC
CDR3aa: CASSVTLYEQYF

v_gene: TRBV5-4
abundance: NA
d_gene: NA
j_gene: TRBJ2-3
CDR3nt: TGTGCCAGCACCCCGTCGACTGGTAGGGATACGCAGTATTTT
CDR3aa: CASTPSTGRDTQYF

v_gene: TRBV7-2
abundance: NA
d_gene: NA
j_gene: TRBJ1-1
CDR3nt: TGTGCCAGCAGCTTAGACTGGGCCAACACTGAAGCTTTCTTT
CDR3aa: CASSLDWANTEAFF

v_gene: TRBV5-1
abundance: NA
d_gene: NA
j_gene: TRBJ1-1
CDR3nt: TGCGCCAGCAGCTTGGAGCGGCGGTCCACTGAAGCTTTCTTT
CDR3aa: CASSLERRSTEAFF

v_gene: TRBV5-4
abundance: NA
d_gene: NA
j_gene: TRBJ1-3
CDR3nt: TGTGCCAGCAGCTTGGCTGCTGGAAACACCATATATTTT
CDR3aa: CASSLAAGNTIYF

v_gene: TRBV4-1
abundance: NA
d_gene: TRBD2
j_gene: TRBJ2-3
CDR3nt: TGCGCCAGCAGCCAAGAGTTTACAGCGGGAGCATCTGATACGCAGTATTTT
CDR3aa: CASSQEFTAGASDTQYF

v_gene: TRBV7-9
abundance: NA
d_gene: NA
j_gene: TRBJ2-7
CDR3nt: TGTGCCAGCAGCTTAAAGGGGGAGCAGTACTTC
CDR3aa: CASSLKGEQYF

v_gene: TRBV7-9
abundance: NA
d_gene: NA
j_gene: TRBJ2-1
CDR3nt: TGTGCCAGCAGTAACACAAGACAGAGCTCCTACAATGAGCAGTTCTTC
CDR3aa: CASSNTRQSSYNEQFF

v_gene: TRBV15
abundance: NA
d_gene: NA
j_gene: TRBJ1-3
CDR3nt: TGTGCCACCAGCAGAGATCTGGGAGCTGGAAACACCATATATTTT
CDR3aa: CATSRDLGAGNTIYF

v_gene: TRBV2
abundance: NA
d_gene: TRBD2
j_gene: TRBJ2-1
CDR3nt: TGTGCCAGCAGTGGGACTAGCGGGGGGTACAATGAGCAGTTCTTC
CDR3aa: CASSGTSGGYNEQFF

v_gene: TRBV19
abundance: NA
d_gene: TRBD1
j_gene: TRBJ1-2
CDR3nt: TGTGCCAGTAGCCCGGACAGGGGGCCCTATGGCTACACCTTC
CDR3aa: CASSPDRGPYGYTF

v_gene: TRBV4-1
abundance: NA
d_gene: TRBD1
j_gene: TRBJ2-3
CDR3nt: TGCGCCAGCAGCTTCCGGGACAGGGACTGCAGGACAGATACGCAGTATTTT
CDR3aa: CASSFRDRDCRTDTQYF

v_gene: TRBV2
abundance: NA
d_gene: TRBD1
j_gene: TRBJ2-7
CDR3nt: TGTGCCAGCGGCCAGGACAGGGGTTCCTACGAGCAGTACTTC
CDR3aa: CASGQDRGSYEQYF

v_gene: TRBV19
abundance: once
d_gene: NA
j_gene: TRBJ1-5
CDR3nt: TGTGCCACCCTCTCCAGGGATTATAGCAATCAGCCCCAGCATTTT
CDR3aa: CATLSRDYSNQPQHF

v_gene: TRBV5-1
abundance: NA
d_gene: NA
j_gene: TRBJ2-3
CDR3nt: TGCGCCAGCAGCTTGGGCAGGGCGGATGGAGATACGCAGTATTTT
CDR3aa: CASSLGRADGDTQYF

v_gene: TRBV28
abundance: NA
d_gene: NA
j_gene: TRBJ1-3
CDR3nt: TGTGCCAGCAGTTTTTCATCGAGGGCTGGAAACACCATATATTTT
CDR3aa: CASSFSSRAGNTIYF

v_gene: TRBV5-6
abundance: NA
d_gene: NA
j_gene: TRBJ2-7
CDR3nt: TGTGCCAGCAGCTTGGCCGGGGGCGAGCAGTACTTC
CDR3aa: CASSLAGGEQYF

v_gene: TRBV21-1
abundance: NA
d_gene: NA
j_gene: TRBJ1-1
CDR3nt: TGTGCCAGCAGCCTAGGGACAGGTGGGATATGGACTGAAGCTTTCTTT
CDR3aa: CASSLGTGGIWTEAFF

v_gene: TRBV10-3
abundance: NA
d_gene: TRBD1
j_gene: TRBJ2-7
CDR3nt: TGTGCCAGCCATCCGGGACAGGGTGCTTACGAGCAGTACTTC
CDR3aa: CASHPGQGAYEQYF

v_gene: TRBV27
abundance: once
d_gene: NA
j_gene: TRBJ1-2
CDR3nt: TGTGCCAGCAGTTTATTGGGGGGATCCTATGGCTACACCTTC
CDR3aa: CASSLLGGSYGYTF